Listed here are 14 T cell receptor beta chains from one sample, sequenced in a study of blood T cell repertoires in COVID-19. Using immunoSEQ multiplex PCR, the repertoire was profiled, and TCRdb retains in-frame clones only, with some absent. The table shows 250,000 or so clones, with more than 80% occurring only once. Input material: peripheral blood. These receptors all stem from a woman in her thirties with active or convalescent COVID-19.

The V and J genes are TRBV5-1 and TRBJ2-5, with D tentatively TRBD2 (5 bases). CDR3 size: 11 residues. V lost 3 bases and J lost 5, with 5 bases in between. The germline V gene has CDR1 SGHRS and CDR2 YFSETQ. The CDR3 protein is CASSSGETQYF. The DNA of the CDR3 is TGCGCCAGCAGCTCGGGGGAGACCCAGTACTTC.

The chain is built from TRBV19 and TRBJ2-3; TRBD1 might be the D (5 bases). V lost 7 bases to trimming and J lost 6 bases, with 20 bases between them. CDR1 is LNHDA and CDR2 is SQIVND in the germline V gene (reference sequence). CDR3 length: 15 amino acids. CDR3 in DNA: TGTGCCAGTACCTCCAGGGTCCTCCCCAGGGATACGCAGTATTTT. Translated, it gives CASTSRVLPRDTQYF. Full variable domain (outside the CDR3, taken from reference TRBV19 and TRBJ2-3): DGGITQSPKYLFRKEGQNVTLSCEQNLNHDAMYWYRQDPGQGLRLIYYSQIVNDFQKGDIAEGYSVSREKKESFPLTVTSAQKNPTAFYLCASTSRVLPRDTQYFGPGTRLTVL.

The chain's CDR3 is CASNAVSGNTIYF. DNA for the CDR3: TGTGCCAGCAATGCGGTTTCTGGAAACACCATATATTTT. V usage is TRBV2 and J usage is TRBJ1-3; D gene unclear. The germline V and J ends were trimmed by 7 bases and 1 base, with 8 bases remaining between them. The CDR3 covers 13 residues. CDR1 and CDR2 (germline): SNHLY, FYNNEI.

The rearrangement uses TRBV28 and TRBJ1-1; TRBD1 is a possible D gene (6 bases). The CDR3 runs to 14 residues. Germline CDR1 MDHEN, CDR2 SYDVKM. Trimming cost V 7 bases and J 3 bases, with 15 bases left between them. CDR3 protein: CASTLSNRDTEAFF. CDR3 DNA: TGTGCCAGCACCTTATCGAACAGGGACACTGAAGCTTTCTTT.

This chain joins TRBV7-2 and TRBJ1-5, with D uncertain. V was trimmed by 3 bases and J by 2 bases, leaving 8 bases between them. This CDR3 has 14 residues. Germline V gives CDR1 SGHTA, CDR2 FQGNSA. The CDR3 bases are TGTGCCAGCAGCTTGTCTACGGGCAATCAGCCCCAGCATTTT. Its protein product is CASSLSTGNQPQHF.

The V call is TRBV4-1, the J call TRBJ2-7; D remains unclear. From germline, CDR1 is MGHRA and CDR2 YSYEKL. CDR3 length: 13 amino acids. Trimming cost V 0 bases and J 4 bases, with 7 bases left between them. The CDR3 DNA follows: TGCGCCAGCAGCCAAGAGCAAGCATACGAGCAGTACTTC. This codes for CASSQEQAYEQYF.

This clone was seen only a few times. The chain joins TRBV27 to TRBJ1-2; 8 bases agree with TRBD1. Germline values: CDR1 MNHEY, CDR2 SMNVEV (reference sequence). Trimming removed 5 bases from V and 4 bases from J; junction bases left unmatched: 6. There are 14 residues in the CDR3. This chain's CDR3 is CASSLNRGIYGYTF. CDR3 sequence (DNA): TGTGCCAGCAGTCTTAACAGGGGGATCTATGGCTACACCTTC.

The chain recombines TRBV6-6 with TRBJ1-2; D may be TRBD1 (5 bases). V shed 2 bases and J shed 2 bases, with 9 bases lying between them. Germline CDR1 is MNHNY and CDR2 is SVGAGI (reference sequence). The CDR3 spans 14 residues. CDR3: CASSYPNRNYGYTF. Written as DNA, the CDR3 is TGTGCCAGCAGTTACCCTAACAGGAACTATGGCTACACCTTC.

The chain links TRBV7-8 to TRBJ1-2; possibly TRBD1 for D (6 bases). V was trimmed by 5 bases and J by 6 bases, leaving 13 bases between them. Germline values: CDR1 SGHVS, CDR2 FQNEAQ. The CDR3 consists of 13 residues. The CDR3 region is CASSLTGTDGYTF. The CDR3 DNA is TGTGCCAGCAGCCTCACAGGGACCGATGGCTACACCTTC.

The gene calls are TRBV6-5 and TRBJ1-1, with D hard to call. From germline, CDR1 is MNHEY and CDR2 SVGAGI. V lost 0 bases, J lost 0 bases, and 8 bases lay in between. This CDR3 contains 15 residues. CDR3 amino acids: CASSYSTQMNTEAFF. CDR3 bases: TGTGCCAGCAGTTACTCAACACAGATGAACACTGAAGCTTTCTTT.

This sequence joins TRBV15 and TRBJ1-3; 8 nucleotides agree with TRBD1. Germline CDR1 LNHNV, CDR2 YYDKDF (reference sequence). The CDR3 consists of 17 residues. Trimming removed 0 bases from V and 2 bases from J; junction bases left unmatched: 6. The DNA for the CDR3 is TGTGCCACCAGCAGAGATTTCCAGGGGGCCCCTGGAAACACCATATATTTT. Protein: CATSRDFQGAPGNTIYF.

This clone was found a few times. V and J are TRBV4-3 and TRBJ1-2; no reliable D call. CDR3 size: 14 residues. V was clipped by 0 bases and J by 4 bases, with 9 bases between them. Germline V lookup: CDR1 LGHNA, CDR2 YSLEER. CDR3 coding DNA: TGCGCCAGCAGCCAAGATGGCGGAAGCTATGGCTACACCTTC. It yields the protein CASSQDGGSYGYTF.

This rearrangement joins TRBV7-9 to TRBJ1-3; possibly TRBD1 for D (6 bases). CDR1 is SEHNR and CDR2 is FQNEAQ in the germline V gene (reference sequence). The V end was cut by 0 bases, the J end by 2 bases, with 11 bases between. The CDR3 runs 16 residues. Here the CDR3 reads CASSLAGGQTGNTIYF. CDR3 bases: TGTGCCAGCAGCTTAGCGGGGGGGCAGACTGGAAACACCATATATTTT.

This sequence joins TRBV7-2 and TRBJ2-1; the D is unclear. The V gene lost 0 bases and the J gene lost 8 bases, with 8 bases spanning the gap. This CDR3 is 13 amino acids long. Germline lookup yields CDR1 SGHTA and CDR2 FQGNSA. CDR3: CASSLAAFDEQFF. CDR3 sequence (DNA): TGTGCCAGCAGCTTAGCGGCCTTCGATGAGCAGTTCTTC.